This T cell receptor (beta chain) was observed in a study of control samples from healthy donors and cancer patients. Germline trimming cut 3 bases from V and 1 base from J; bases unmatched to any gene: 10. Germline V gene lookup returns CDR1 SGHNT and CDR2 YYREEE (reference sequence). The length of the CDR3 is 19 residues. The method was immunoSEQ multiplex PCR; TCRdb's version includes in-frame clones alone and lacks a portion of them. The sample carries 99,000 or so clones, around four fifths recorded once. This TCR came from a woman in her forties or fifties in good health. The chain recombines TRBV5-4 with TRBJ2-3; TRBD2 matches 14 bases. Sequenced input: blood. The CDR3 protein is CASSSTSGGAMIGTDTQYF. DNA of the CDR3: TGTGCCAGCAGCTCGACTAGCGGGGGGGCGATGATAGGCACAGATACGCAGTATTTT.